Listed here are 13 T cell receptor beta chains from one sample, sequenced in a study of control samples from healthy donors and cancer patients (dated by TCRdb to about 2020). Library preparation was by the immunoSEQ multiplex PCR assay. TCRdb obtained this table from immuneACCESS and retained in-frame rearrangements with V and J assigned. These tables miss some clones; where compared with another copy, unresolved V genes account for less than half of the shortfall, and the remainder is unexplained. The sample has about 110,000 clones on record, about 89% of them singletons. The ten top clones hold 17% of the sample. The sequenced sample consisted of blood. These receptors came from a woman in her forties or fifties in good health.

The chain combines TRBV7-2 with TRBJ2-2; TRBD1 matches at 9 bases. Trimming took 5 bases from V and 4 from J; bases not matched to a gene: 8. The germline V gene encodes CDR1 SGHTA and CDR2 FQGNSA. The CDR3 is made up of 16 amino acids. In DNA form, the CDR3 reads TGTGCCAGCAGCACTTACACACAGGGGGCCACCGGGGAGCTGTTTTTT. Protein sequence: CASSTYTQGATGELFF.

With regard to this clone: Other DNA variants within this sample encode the same CDR3. The chain combines TRBV7-9 with TRBJ2-5; 13 nucleotides agree with TRBD2. The V segment lost 1 base and the J segment 4 bases; nucleotides outside the gene matches: 3. Germline CDR1 and CDR2: SEHNR and FQNEAQ (reference sequence). CDR3 length: 16 amino acids. This CDR3 reads CASSLEGLAGRETQYF. CDR3 nucleotide sequence: TGTGCCAGCAGCTTAGAGGGACTAGCGGGGAGAGAGACCCAGTACTTC.

V usage is TRBV27 and J usage is TRBJ1-2; 9 bases agree with TRBD1. J gave up 0 bases and V 3 bases, and 14 bases lay outside the gene matches. The germline V gene has CDR1 MNHEY and CDR2 SMNVEV (reference sequence). CDR3 length: 19 amino acids. CDR3 protein: CASSFPRTGERGTNYGYTF. The CDR3, as DNA: TGTGCCAGCAGTTTCCCTAGGACAGGGGAGAGGGGGACTAACTATGGCTACACCTTC.

This chain joins TRBV3-1 (or the pseudogene TRBV3-2) and TRBJ1-3; tentatively, D is TRBD1 (5 bases). Looked up from germline, CDR1 is LGHDT and CDR2 is YNNKEL (reference sequence). The CDR3 is 15 amino acids. The V gene lost 4 bases and the J gene lost 1 base, with 11 bases spanning the gap. In DNA form, the CDR3 reads TGTGCCAGCAGCCGGACTGACAGTTCTGGAAACACCATATATTTT. It is translated as CASSRTDSSGNTIYF.

The CDR3 here is CASSGGAGYNEQFF. As DNA, the CDR3 is TGTGCCAGCAGTGGGGGGGCGGGTTACAATGAGCAGTTCTTC. This chain connects TRBV2 to TRBJ2-1; either TRBD1 or TRBD2 may fit D (6 bases each). The V end lost 4 bases, the J end lost 4 bases, and 11 bases lay between the germline ends. The CDR3 spans 14 residues. Per the germline V gene, CDR1 is SNHLY and CDR2 is FYNNEI.

The sample holds one count of this clone. The chain carries TRBV20-1 and TRBJ2-3; no reliable D call. The V gene lost 4 bases and the J gene lost 6 bases, with 8 bases spanning the gap. Germline CDR1 DFQATT, CDR2 SNEGSKA (reference sequence). The CDR3 totals 11 residues. The CDR3 loop reads CSAISSDTQYF. Here the CDR3 DNA reads TGCAGTGCTATATCCTCCGATACGCAGTATTTT.

The rearrangement uses TRBV5-6 and TRBJ1-6; D is uncertain. Trimming cost V 4 bases and J 7 bases, with 9 bases left between them. Germline V gene sequence: CDR1 SGHDT, CDR2 YYEEEE. CDR3 length: 13 amino acids. The CDR3 coding sequence is TGTGCCAGCAGCCCCCCCGCGAATTCACCCCTCCACTTT. This encodes CASSPPANSPLHF.

This sequence joins TRBV5-6 and TRBJ2-7; D is unclear. The CDR3 length is 16 residues. The germline V gene encodes CDR1 SGHDT and CDR2 YYEEEE. V lost 4 bases and J lost 0, with 17 bases in between. The CDR3 DNA is TGTGCCAGCAGCCAAGGTTACAGAGTTCTCTCCTACGAGCAGTACTTC. It is translated as CASSQGYRVLSYEQYF.

V is TRBV29-1 and J is TRBJ1-5; 7 positions agree with TRBD1. The germline CDR1 and CDR2 sequences are SQVTM and ANQGSEA. The J segment lost 6 bases and the V segment lost 3 bases, leaving 8 bases of the junction unmatched. The CDR3 covers 14 residues. CDR3: CSVDRGGPGQPQHF. DNA for the CDR3: TGCAGCGTTGACCGAGGGGGCCCGGGTCAGCCCCAGCATTTT.

The V and J genes are TRBV13 and TRBJ2-1, with D perhaps assigned TRBD1 or TRBD2 (6 bases each). The CDR3 length is 12 residues. Per germline, CDR1 PRHDT and CDR2 FYEKMQ (reference sequence). V was pared by 5 bases and J by 12 bases, with 14 bases between. DNA for the CDR3: TGTGCCAGCAGCCGCCGCAGGGGAGGGCAGTTCTTC. It yields the protein CASSRRRGGQFF.

This clone has just one count. This chain joins TRBV11-2 and TRBJ2-7; D is possibly TRBD2 (7 bases). V was clipped by 6 bases and J by 5 bases, with 26 bases between them. CDR1 is SGHAT, CDR2 FQNNGV, per germline. This CDR3 contains 17 residues. The CDR3 DNA reads TGTGCCAGCAGGACAGTGGGGGGGCAAAATCATTCCCACGAGCAGTACTTC. This codes for CASRTVGGQNHSHEQYF.

V is TRBV7-2 and J is TRBJ2-7; D is uncertain. The CDR3 length is 15 residues. Germline V gene lookup returns CDR1 SGHTA and CDR2 FQGNSA. The CDR3 protein is CASSVAQGLSYEQYV. DNA of the CDR3: TGTGCCAGCAGCGTAGCTCAAGGTCTTTCCTACGAGCAGTACGTC.

V gene TRBV10-2 combines with J gene TRBJ1-1; D possibly corresponds to TRBD1 (6 bases). This CDR3 is built from 14 residues. Germline CDR1 and CDR2: WSHSY and SAAADI. V shed 3 bases and J shed 5 bases, with 13 bases lying between them. In nucleotides, the CDR3 is TGCGCCAGCAGTGATGTGGGAGGGGGAACTGAAGCTTTCTTT. It specifies CASSDVGGGTEAFF.